This TCR beta chain is from a study of T cell responses to AZD1222 COVID-19 vaccine. Whole-study findings and limits: No repertoire was sampled before or during the peak T cell response, only after it. Females made up more of the donors, who were largely white British, and clonal diversity may have come out too low. Across spike, vaccine-associated CD4 TCRs were found, dominant at 160-218 and 743-854.

CDR3 size: 15 residues. V was cut by 5 bases and J by 4 bases, with 17 bases left in between. Germline lookup yields CDR1 MDHEN and CDR2 SYDVKM. In this sample, this clone turned up once. Its specificity is unknown. Sequencing used immunoSEQ multiplex PCR; TCRdb keeps in-frame clones, though not all of them. Of some 120,000 clones in the sample, 80% to 90% were seen once. The source of this sequence is an adult who received the AZD1222 COVID-19 vaccine. The sequencing used peripheral blood, collected 28 days after the second AZD1222 dose. The chain uses TRBV28 and TRBJ1-2; D unclear. The CDR3 nucleotides read TGTGCCAGCAGTCGCCCAAAGCTACGGAGCTATGGCTACACCTTC. Translated: CASSRPKLRSYGYTF.